These 20 T cell receptor beta chains share one sample of origin, sequenced in a study of T cells in localized non-small cell lung cancer. Here immunoSEQ multiplex PCR was the method, and the copy in TCRdb shows in-frame clones only, minus some. The repertoire holds about 20,000 clones, with around nine tenths as singletons. This specimen consisted of PBMCs, obtained before any cancer treatment. Source of these receptors: a man aged 35 to 70 with stage II squamous cell lung carcinoma.

This rearrangement joins TRBV27 to TRBJ2-7, with TRBD1 matching over 7 bases. The CDR3 has 15 amino acids. V was clipped by 0 bases and J by 6 bases; unmatched bases: 8. Germline assignment: CDR1 MNHEY and CDR2 SMNVEV (reference sequence). CDR3 residues: CASSLSFTGVVEQYF. The CDR3 bases are TGTGCCAGCAGTTTATCCTTTACAGGGGTTGTCGAGCAGTACTTC.

The V call is TRBV9, the J call TRBJ2-1; the D is unclear. This CDR3 contains 14 residues. Between the trimmed V and J ends, which lost 0 bases and 8 bases, there was a span of 12 bases. The germline gives CDR1 SGDLS, CDR2 YYNGEE. The CDR3 protein is CASSVVWASDEQFF. CDR3 bases: TGTGCCAGCAGCGTAGTCTGGGCATCGGATGAGCAGTTCTTC.

V gene TRBV19 combines with J gene TRBJ1-6; D gene ambiguous. Germline V gene data show CDR1 as LNHDA and CDR2 as SQIVND (reference sequence). Trimming removed 3 bases at V and 11 bases at J, with 17 bases between. The CDR3 covers 15 residues. The CDR3 DNA follows: TGTGCCAGTAGTATGGAGTACGGGGTTTATCCACCCCTCCACTTT. Amino acids: CASSMEYGVYPPLHF.

The J gene is TRBJ2-1, the V gene TRBV19; weak D call: TRBD2 (5 bases). Trimming shortened V by 5 bases and J by 4 bases, and 15 bases separated the two germline ends. The CDR3 extends over 15 amino acids. Germline V gives CDR1 LNHDA, CDR2 SQIVND (reference sequence). CDR3 protein: CASSPRRTPYNEQFF. The CDR3, as DNA: TGTGCCAGTAGTCCAAGGAGGACTCCATACAATGAGCAGTTCTTC.

This sequence joins TRBV7-2 and TRBJ1-5; 10 bases agree with TRBD1. Trimming cost V 5 bases and J 4 bases; bases outside gene matches: 8. Germline CDR1 is SGHTA and CDR2 is FQGNSA. This CDR3 has 16 amino acids. The CDR3 protein is CASSPVGTGANQPQHF. The CDR3 region has the DNA TGTGCCAGCAGCCCAGTCGGGACAGGGGCAAATCAGCCCCAGCATTTT.

This clone was seen only a few times. J is TRBJ1-1 and V is TRBV27, with D perhaps TRBD1 (5 bases). CDR3 length: 14 amino acids. Germline CDR1 reads MNHEY; CDR2 reads SMNVEV (reference sequence). The germline V and J ends were trimmed by 3 bases and 2 bases, with 10 bases remaining between them. CDR3 region: CASSLGGANTEAFF. The CDR3 region has the DNA TGTGCCAGCAGTTTGGGAGGGGCCAACACTGAAGCTTTCTTT.

V gene TRBV6-1 combines with J gene TRBJ1-5; weak D call: TRBD1 (6 bases). The length of the CDR3 is 13 residues. V lost 2 bases and J lost 9, with 11 bases in between. Germline V gene sequence: CDR1 MNHNS, CDR2 SASEGT. CDR3 amino acids: CASSESTGRPQHF. CDR3 nucleotide sequence: TGTGCCAGCAGTGAATCTACAGGGAGGCCCCAGCATTTT.

For this clone: Other nucleotide sequences from this sample produce the same CDR3. The rearrangement uses TRBV12-5 and TRBJ2-3; D is uncertain. This CDR3 is built from 13 residues. In germline, CDR1 is LGHNT, CDR2 FRNRAP. Trimming took off 6 bases at V and 0 bases at J, with 7 bases between the two ends. This chain's CDR3 is CASGEGSTDTQYF. CDR3 DNA sequence: TGTGCTAGTGGCGAAGGGAGCACAGATACGCAGTATTTT.

This sequence joins TRBV29-1 and TRBJ2-2; D uncertain. Trimming pared 3 bases from V and 6 bases from J, leaving 5 bases between. The CDR3 loop spans 11 amino acids. CDR1 and CDR2 from the germline V gene are SQVTM and ANQGSEA. The CDR3 coding sequence is TGCAGCGTTGATTGGGCCGGGGAGCTGTTTTTT. This gives the protein CSVDWAGELFF.

The chain employs TRBV30 and TRBJ1-3; D call uncertain. Trimming removed 2 bases at V and 8 bases at J, with 16 bases between. The CDR3 runs 14 residues. CDR1 GTSNPN and CDR2 SVGIG come from the germline V gene (reference sequence). As DNA, the CDR3 is TGTGCCTGGAGTTCGGGCGTTCAAGGAGACACCATATATTTT. Its translation: CAWSSGVQGDTIYF.

This chain connects TRBV19 to TRBJ2-3; D is tentatively TRBD1 or TRBD2 (5 bases each). The length of the CDR3 is 14 residues. The germline V gene encodes CDR1 LNHDA and CDR2 SQIVND (reference sequence). V dropped 7 bases and J dropped 3 bases, with 14 bases sitting between them. CDR3 residues: CASISGEGTDTQYF. The DNA of the CDR3 is TGTGCCAGTATATCCGGAGAGGGGACAGATACGCAGTATTTT.

The V call is TRBV5-1, the J call TRBJ2-2; D might be TRBD1 or TRBD2, each matching 5 bases. CDR3 size: 15 residues. Germline CDR1 is SGHRS and CDR2 is YFSETQ. V was trimmed by 4 bases and J by 2 bases, leaving 12 bases between them. The CDR3 region is CASSLGTANTGELFF. In nucleotides, the CDR3 is TGCGCCAGCAGCCTAGGGACGGCCAACACCGGGGAGCTGTTTTTT. The complete variable domain, with remaining parts taken from reference TRBV5-1 and TRBJ2-2, reads KAGVTQTPRYLIKTRGQQVTLSCSPISGHRSVSWYQQTPGQGLQFLFEYFSETQRNKGNFPGRFSGRQFSNSRSEMNVSTLELGDSALYLCASSLGTANTGELFFGEGSRLTVL.

This chain uses TRBV30 with TRBJ1-2, with 7 bases matching TRBD1. This CDR3 has 11 residues. CDR1 is GTSNPN, CDR2 SVGIG, per germline (reference sequence). V shed 4 bases and J 7 bases; nucleotides not matched to a gene: 3. The DNA of the CDR3 is TGTGCCTGGAACAGGGGAACTGGCTACACCTTC. Translation: CAWNRGTGYTF.

V gene TRBV4-1 combines with J gene TRBJ1-6; 7 bases are shared with TRBD1. The length of the CDR3 is 17 residues. V was clipped by 4 bases and J by 8 bases; unmatched bases: 14. Germline CDR1 and CDR2: MGHRA and YSYEKL. This chain's CDR3 is CASSPRDRGGTDSPLHF. CDR3 DNA: TGCGCCAGCAGCCCCCGGGACCGAGGCGGGACAGATTCACCCCTCCACTTT.

The genes are TRBV19 and TRBJ2-1; 10 bases match TRBD2. Germline-derived CDR1 and CDR2 are LNHDA and SQIVND (reference sequence). The V and J ends lost 5 bases and 4 bases, in that order; junction bases with no gene match: 8. The CDR3 runs 16 residues. The CDR3 sequence: CASSPPPSGGYNEQFF. DNA of the CDR3: TGTGCCAGTAGTCCCCCACCTAGCGGGGGTTACAATGAGCAGTTCTTC.

The CDR3 coding sequence is TGCGCCAGTACCGGAGGGAATGAGCAGTTCTTC. This encodes CASTGGNEQFF. The chain joins TRBV10-1 to TRBJ2-1; D perhaps matches TRBD2 (6 bases). V was pared by 9 bases and J by 7 bases, with 10 bases between. The CDR3 length is 11 residues. Looked up from germline, CDR1 is WNHNN and CDR2 is SYGVQD (reference sequence).

The chain joins TRBV30 to TRBJ2-2; maybe TRBD2 (6 bases). CDR1 is GTSNPN and CDR2 is SVGIG in the germline V gene (reference sequence). The V gene lost 6 bases and the J gene lost 1 base, with 12 bases spanning the gap. This CDR3 is 14 amino acids long. The CDR3 DNA is TGTGCCTGTCCCGGGAGCAGGAACACCGGGGAGCTGTTTTTT. It translates to CACPGSRNTGELFF. The full variable domain, with the rest looked up from reference TRBV30 and TRBJ2-2, is SQTIHQWPATLVQPVGSPLSLECTVEGTSNPNLYWYRQAAGRGLQLLFYSVGIGQISSEVPQNLSASRPQDRQFILSSKKLLLSDSGFYLCACPGSRNTGELFFGEGSRLTVL.

The rearrangement joins TRBV18 to TRBJ2-7, with 7 bases lining up with TRBD1. The CDR3 spans 14 residues. Trimming removed 5 bases from V and 2 bases from J; junction bases left unmatched: 6. Germline loops: CDR1 KGHSH, CDR2 LQKENI. The CDR3 DNA is TGTGCCAGCTCAAGTCCGGGACAGCCCTACGAGCAGTACTTC. Translated, it gives CASSSPGQPYEQYF.

The chain employs TRBV7-6 and TRBJ2-1, with D possibly TRBD2 on 6 matching bases. The CDR3 is 16 residues long. Between the trimmed V and J ends, which lost 5 bases and 3 bases, there was a span of 17 bases. Germline CDR1 SGHVS, CDR2 FNYEAQ. CDR3 sequence (DNA): TGTGCCAGCAGCCCCGGGACTCAACATCTCTACAATGAGCAGTTCTTC. As protein: CASSPGTQHLYNEQFF.

The J gene is TRBJ2-5, the V gene TRBV9; possibly TRBD1 or TRBD2 for D (5 bases each). The CDR3 runs 14 residues. The germline gives CDR1 SGDLS, CDR2 YYNGEE. Trimming shortened V by 3 bases and J by 3 bases, and 12 bases separated the two germline ends. CDR3 amino acids: CASSATGTEETQYF. In DNA form, the CDR3 reads TGTGCCAGCAGCGCGACCGGGACGGAAGAGACCCAGTACTTC.